This TCR beta chain was sequenced for a study of shared clonotypes between healthy human individuals. At a deep level, the assay was run. Several immunoSEQ plates held equal portions of the genomic DNA taken from each subset. Each replicate PCR on the sorted subsets used 200 to 250 ng DNA (approximately 33,000 T cell genomes). TCRdb's copy holds only in-frame clones and misses some; the assay was immunoSEQ multiplex PCR. The sample lists roughly 590,000 clones; roughly 95% were seen once. CDR3 length equals 16 residues. Germline CDR1 and CDR2: MDHEN and SYDVKM. V lost 6 bases and J lost 3; bases outside the gene matches: 12. CD45RO negativity and positive selection for CCR7 defined naive CD8 cells, a population that excluded terminally differentiated effector memory CD45RA+ cells. None of the donors, who were healthy HIV-negative adults, had recently had acute infections or vaccinations.

Input material: naive CD8+ T cells sorted from blood. This receptor was obtained from a woman in her thirties in good health. This chain links TRBV28 with TRBJ2-7; 9 bases match TRBD1. Written as DNA, the CDR3 is TGTGCCAGCAGCACCCGGACCGGGACAGGGTACTACGAGCAGTACTTC. Translated: CASSTRTGTGYYEQYF.